These T cell receptor beta chains were read from a single sample in a study of PD-L1 blockade in urothelial cancer. Only in-frame clones appear in the TCRdb table, and some are missing; sequencing was by immunoSEQ multiplex PCR. In the table there are some 35,000 clones, roughly 38% of which are singletons. The input for sequencing was tumor tissue, taken before atezolizumab (anti-PD-L1) treatment. The source is a man aged 55 to 70 with urothelial cancer. Both conserved end residues are part of each CDR3. The D gene is left open where the match is weak. Clone size is stated in some rows and not others, as once, few, many or a class when expanded.

abundance: -
v_gene: TRBV18
j_gene: TRBJ1-4
d_gene: -
CDR3nt: TGTGCCAGCTCACCCAGGAAAAATGAAAAACTGTTTTTT
CDR3aa: CASSPRKNEKLFF

abundance: -
v_gene: TRBV19
j_gene: TRBJ2-2
d_gene: TRBD1
CDR3nt: TGTGCCACCTCCCGGGACAGGGTCCCCGATTTCAGGTCCGGGGAGCTGTTTTTT
CDR3aa: CATSRDRVPDFRSGELFF

abundance: -
v_gene: TRBV18
j_gene: TRBJ2-5
d_gene: TRBD1
CDR3nt: TGTGCCAGCTCACTTTCCCGTAGGACAGGGCGGGAGACCCAGTACTTC
CDR3aa: CASSLSRRTGRETQYF

abundance: medium-sized
v_gene: TRBV30
j_gene: TRBJ2-7
d_gene: -
CDR3nt: TGTGCCTGGAATGCAGGATACGAGCAGTACTTC
CDR3aa: CAWNAGYEQYF

abundance: many
v_gene: TRBV6-8
j_gene: TRBJ2-5
d_gene: TRBD2
CDR3nt: TGTGCCAGCAGTGGACTAGCGGGGGGGCAAGAGACCCAGTACTTC
CDR3aa: CASSGLAGGQETQYF

abundance: -
v_gene: TRBV10-2
j_gene: TRBJ2-1
d_gene: -
CDR3nt: TGCGCCAGCAGTGAGTCGATGAGCGAGCAGTTCTTC
CDR3aa: CASSESMSEQFF

abundance: -
v_gene: TRBV28
j_gene: TRBJ2-7
d_gene: TRBD2
CDR3nt: TGTGCCAGCAGTTTAGGTACTAGCGAGAAAGAGCAGTACTTC
CDR3aa: CASSLGTSEKEQYF

abundance: -
v_gene: TRBV11-3
j_gene: TRBJ2-3
d_gene: -
CDR3nt: TGTGCCAGCAGCTTGGCGTCTAGCCTTACCACAGATACGCAGTATTTT
CDR3aa: CASSLASSLTTDTQYF

abundance: -
v_gene: TRBV1
j_gene: TRBJ2-7
d_gene: -
CDR3nt: TGCGCCAGCAGCCAGGTCCCTTTACCCGGTGAGCAGTACTTC
CDR3aa: CASSQVPLPGEQYF

abundance: -
v_gene: TRBV9
j_gene: TRBJ1-1
d_gene: TRBD1
CDR3nt: TGTGCCAGCAGCGCCCCTCAGGGGGCGCATACTGAAGCTTTCTTT
CDR3aa: CASSAPQGAHTEAFF

abundance: -
v_gene: TRBV4-1
j_gene: TRBJ1-2
d_gene: TRBD1
CDR3nt: TGCGCCAGCAGCCAACCGGGACAGGGAATGCGGGGCTACACCTTC
CDR3aa: CASSQPGQGMRGYTF

abundance: -
v_gene: TRBV5-1
j_gene: TRBJ1-1
d_gene: -
CDR3nt: TGCGCCAGCAGCCAAAATCTGAATGGCCTTCTAGTGAACACTGAAGCTTTCTTT
CDR3aa: CASSQNLNGLLVNTEAFF

abundance: -
v_gene: TRBV9
j_gene: TRBJ1-5
d_gene: -
CDR3nt: TGTGCCAGCAGTGAAGGTCCCTCGGATCAGCCCCAGCATTTT
CDR3aa: CASSEGPSDQPQHF

abundance: -
v_gene: TRBV29-1
j_gene: TRBJ1-1
d_gene: -
CDR3nt: TGCAGCGGCGGGACCTGGAACACTGAAGCTTTCTTT
CDR3aa: CSGGTWNTEAFF

abundance: -
v_gene: TRBV7-8
j_gene: TRBJ2-1
d_gene: -
CDR3nt: TGTGCCAGCAGCTTAGGTGTGGGGAGCTCCTACAATGAGCAGTTCTTC
CDR3aa: CASSLGVGSSYNEQFF

abundance: -
v_gene: TRBV6-8
j_gene: TRBJ1-2
d_gene: TRBD1
CDR3nt: TGTGCCAGCAGTGCCGTGCAGGGGGTCGATGGCTACACCTTC
CDR3aa: CASSAVQGVDGYTF

abundance: few
v_gene: TRBV6-8
j_gene: TRBJ2-7
d_gene: -
CDR3nt: TGTGCCACCTCCTTCGGGGTGTCTGAGGAGGGCGAGCAGTACTTC
CDR3aa: CATSFGVSEEGEQYF

abundance: few
v_gene: TRBV23-1
j_gene: TRBJ1-1
d_gene: -
CDR3nt: TGCGCCAGCAGCGCAAATGGAGGGACCTCGAACACTGAAGCTTTCTTT
CDR3aa: CASSANGGTSNTEAFF

abundance: -
v_gene: TRBV25-1
j_gene: TRBJ1-1
d_gene: -
CDR3nt: TGTGCCAGCAGTGACATGTGGACTGAAGCTTTCTTT
CDR3aa: CASSDMWTEAFF

abundance: -
v_gene: TRBV10-1
j_gene: TRBJ1-1
d_gene: -
CDR3nt: TGCGCCAGCAGTGAAGGAGGGGTAACTGAAGCTTTCTTT
CDR3aa: CASSEGGVTEAFF

abundance: -
v_gene: TRBV9
j_gene: TRBJ2-1
d_gene: -
CDR3nt: TGTGCCAGCAGTCGACTAGTTCACAATGAGCAGTTCTTC
CDR3aa: CASSRLVHNEQFF

abundance: medium-sized
v_gene: TRBV28
j_gene: TRBJ2-5
d_gene: -
CDR3nt: TGTGCCAGCAGCCCAAATACGATCCAAGAGACCCAGTACTTC
CDR3aa: CASSPNTIQETQYF